These 3 T cell receptor beta chains came from one sample sequenced in a study of T-cell memory formation after mild COVID-19. One entry per CDR3 protein, called by TCRdb with MiXCR from the 5' RACE reads. The data contain roughly 48,000 distinct CDR3 sequences, 25% to 30% of them singletons. Sequencing was performed on PBMCs or a T cell subset sorted from them (not recorded which). The receptors were gathered from a man aged 18 to 30 who had mild COVID-19 (a few samples of this study predate the infection). Cell type and time point are not known.

The J gene is TRBJ1-5, the V gene TRBV7-9; 7 bases are a match to TRBD1. Germline assignment: CDR1 SEHNR and CDR2 FQNEAQ (reference sequence). The CDR3 totals 16 residues. V shed 3 bases and J 1 base; nucleotides not matched to a gene: 6. CDR3 in DNA: TGTGCCAGCAGCTTGTCGACAGGGAGCAGCAATCAGCCCCAGCATTTT. Translating gives CASSLSTGSSNQPQHF. Looking up the rest from reference TRBV7-9 and TRBJ1-5 gives the full variable domain: DTGVSQNPRHKITKRGQNVTFRCDPISEHNRLYWYRQTLGQGPEFLTYFQNEAQLEKSRLLSDRFSAERPKGSFSTLEIQRTEQGDSAMYLCASSLSTGSSNQPQHFGDGTRLSIL.

This clonotype was seen a handful of times. The chain recombines TRBV18 with TRBJ2-7; D not certain. The CDR3 contains 13 residues. Germline-derived CDR1 and CDR2 are KGHSH and LQKENI. The V end was cut by 2 bases, the J end by 6 bases, with 11 bases between. The CDR3 loop reads CASSPDISREQYV. The CDR3 DNA reads TGTGCCAGCTCACCAGACATCTCACGCGAGCAGTACGTC.

This clonotype was seen a handful of times. The chain joins TRBV7-6 to TRBJ2-6; D is ambiguous. Germline-derived CDR1 and CDR2 are SGHVS and FNYEAQ. The CDR3 extends over 15 amino acids. V dropped 3 bases and J dropped 4 bases, with 10 bases sitting between them. The CDR3 DNA reads as TGTGCCAGCAGCTTGGGTTTACCCGGGGCCAACGTCCTGACTTTC. This sequence encodes CASSLGLPGANVLTF.